This entry describes one T cell receptor (beta chain). These data originate in a study of blood T cell repertoires in COVID-19. The V gene's germline CDR1 is MRHNA and CDR2 SNTAGT. V trimming: 4 bases; J trimming: 8 bases; junction bases outside the gene matches: 6. The CDR3 length is 14 residues. Per the original data handling: Nucleated cell number was recorded as an estimate derived from reference gene primer amplification. Sequencing used immunoSEQ multiplex PCR; TCRdb keeps in-frame clones, though not all of them. The DNA gave D and trimming, while V, J and clone size come from that table. The profile shows approximately 46,000 clones, about nine tenths of them singletons.

The rearrangement joins TRBV6-4 to TRBJ1-5, with 9 bases aligning to TRBD1. This receptor was obtained from a man aged 55 to 69 with active or convalescent COVID-19. What was sequenced was peripheral blood. The CDR3 nucleotides read TGTGCCAGCAGTGGGGGACAGGGCCCGAAGCCCCAGCATTTT. Its protein product is CASSGGQGPKPQHF.